The T cell receptor (beta chain) under discussion was sequenced for a study of T cells after yellow fever vaccination. This clonotype was seen ten or more times. The V end was cut by 2 bases, the J end by 4 bases, with 12 bases between. Germline V gene data show CDR1 as SGHDT and CDR2 as YYEEEE. This CDR3 has 14 amino acids. One entry per CDR3 protein, called by TCRdb with MiXCR from the 5' RACE reads. The table has under 550,000 distinct CDR3 sequences, 21% seen once; the top ten hold roughly a sixth. Sequencing used PBMCs, obtained around 3 weeks after the first yellow fever vaccination. This receptor was taken from a young man who received the YFV17D yellow fever vaccine. The chain is built from TRBV5-6 and TRBJ2-5; tentatively, D is TRBD1 or TRBD2 (5 bases each). CDR3 loop: CASSFSAGRETQYF. The CDR3 DNA reads as TGTGCCAGCAGCTTTTCTGCAGGGAGAGAGACCCAGTACTTC.